Listed below are T cell receptor beta chains from one sample, sequenced in a study of CD8 T cells in cerebrospinal fluid in Alzheimer's disease. TCRdb reprocessed the 10x single-cell sequencing reads and keeps a single row for each CDR3 protein, giving no DNA. The data include 1,200 to 1,500 distinct CDR3 sequences; the top ten clones carry around 9.9%. Sequencing was carried out using cerebrospinal fluid. These receptors all stem from a human donor with mild cognitive impairment. Each CDR3 is given with its conserved first and last residue. The order of the fields is V gene, clone size, J gene, CDR3 protein. The listing skips clone size in some rows; elsewhere it reads once, few, many or a size class.

V: TRBV7-9
size: large
J: TRBJ2-6
CDR3: CASSLGRMGLSGANVLTF

V: TRBV7-2
size: large
J: TRBJ1-2
CDR3: CASRLHAALGYGYTF

V: TRBV7-9
size: large
J: TRBJ1-4
CDR3: CASSTGLATNEKLFF

V: TRBV5-1
size: medium-sized
J: TRBJ1-1
CDR3: CASSLGGQDNTEAFF

V: TRBV7-3
size: medium-sized
J: TRBJ1-2
CDR3: CASSLTHQANYGYTF

V: TRBV18
size: medium-sized
J: TRBJ1-3
CDR3: CASSLQGGASGNTIYF

V: TRBV9
size: medium-sized
J: TRBJ2-5
CDR3: CASSTDLAQETQYF

V: TRBV6-1
size: medium-sized
J: TRBJ1-2
CDR3: CASTERGASYGYTF

V: TRBV6-4
size: large
J: TRBJ2-7
CDR3: CASSRESGYEQYF

V: TRBV11-2
size: large
J: TRBJ2-2
CDR3: CASSWDRGNTGELFF

V: TRBV7-2
size: medium-sized
J: TRBJ1-4
CDR3: CASSLASGGNEKLFF

V: TRBV5-5
size: large
J: TRBJ2-1
CDR3: CASSFGSNNEQFF

V: TRBV2
size: .
J: TRBJ2-3
CDR3: CASSGLASDTQYF

V: TRBV6-2/TRBV6-3
size: medium-sized
J: TRBJ1-3
CDR3: CASSYFGNSGNTIYF

V: TRBV20-1
size: medium-sized
J: TRBJ1-1
CDR3: CSATVGGTGRGEAFF

V: TRBV5-4
size: medium-sized
J: TRBJ1-1
CDR3: CASSRGGENTEAFF

V: TRBV9
size: medium-sized
J: TRBJ1-4
CDR3: CASSLEDATNEKLFF

V: TRBV6-1
size: medium-sized
J: TRBJ2-2
CDR3: CASADRGIGAGELFF

V: TRBV5-1
size: large
J: TRBJ2-6
CDR3: CASSPDVNSGANVLTF

V: TRBV7-2
size: medium-sized
J: TRBJ2-3
CDR3: CASSLISGARTDTQYF

V: TRBV6-2/TRBV6-3
size: large
J: TRBJ2-6
CDR3: CASSLGRTGFSGANVLTF

V: TRBV5-6
size: medium-sized
J: TRBJ1-5
CDR3: CASSLGAGGGNQPQHF

V: TRBV7-8
size: medium-sized
J: TRBJ1-5
CDR3: CASSPRQGADDQPQHF

V: TRBV6-9
size: .
J: TRBJ2-5
CDR3: CASRPAETQYF

V: TRBV6-1
size: medium-sized
J: TRBJ1-3
CDR3: CASDRGPGNTIYF

V: TRBV2
size: medium-sized
J: TRBJ1-5
CDR3: CASSEEGWGAESNQPQHF

V: TRBV28
size: large
J: TRBJ2-1
CDR3: CASRTSGGSSYNEQFF

V: TRBV18
size: .
J: TRBJ2-5
CDR3: CASSRSLWVGEETQYF

V: TRBV10-3
size: .
J: TRBJ1-3
CDR3: CAIMVDSSGNTIYF

V: TRBV4-3
size: medium-sized
J: TRBJ1-6
CDR3: CASSPEDRVDSPLHF

V: TRBV29-1
size: large
J: TRBJ1-3
CDR3: CSGTGAASSGNTIYF

V: TRBV28
size: large
J: TRBJ1-5
CDR3: CASALLGAFNQPQHF

V: TRBV7-1
size: .
J: TRBJ2-3
CDR3: CVRSSRAPRRGSTDTQYF

V: TRBV19
size: medium-sized
J: TRBJ2-1
CDR3: CASSIRYDEQFF

V: TRBV10-3
size: medium-sized
J: TRBJ1-5
CDR3: CAISDGQSSNQPQHF

V: TRBV5-1
size: large
J: TRBJ2-1
CDR3: CASSLASGGISYNEQFF

V: TRBV6-2/TRBV6-3
size: medium-sized
J: TRBJ1-1
CDR3: CASSYSAGNTEAFF

V: TRBV7-2
size: medium-sized
J: TRBJ2-5
CDR3: CASSADRGRQETQYF